Each of the 13 T cell receptor beta chains below was sequenced from the same sample in a study of shared clonotypes between healthy human individuals. The repertoire was sequenced with immunoSEQ multiplex PCR; TCRdb's copy has only in-frame clones and lacks some. The repertoire holds 2.3 million or so clones, with over 90% as singletons. Sample: naive CD4+ T cells from PBMCs. Regarding subset: CD45RA+ positively selected. The receptors shown here come from a man younger than 30 in good health. Some clones in this sample may be carry-over from other donors' samples.

This clone has just one count. The chain uses TRBV5-5 and TRBJ2-1; D is possibly TRBD1 (5 bases). The CDR3 is made up of 11 amino acids. V was shortened by 7 bases and J by 4 bases, with 6 bases between the two germline ends. Germline lookup yields CDR1 SGHKS and CDR2 YYEKEE (reference sequence). The DNA for the CDR3 is TGTGCCAGCCGACAGTACAATGAGCAGTTCTTC. This gives the protein CASRQYNEQFF.

The chain recombines TRBV10-3 with TRBJ2-3; no definite D call. CDR1 is ENHRY and CDR2 is SYGVKD in the germline V gene. Deletions cut 3 bases from V and 0 bases from J, with 10 bases between. The length of the CDR3 is 15 residues. The DNA for the CDR3 is TGTGCCATCAGTGACAGCCACGCTAGCACAGATACGCAGTATTTT. This codes for CAISDSHASTDTQYF.

This clone occurred once. The V and J genes are TRBV9 and TRBJ2-7, with 10 bases lining up with TRBD2. Germline trimming cut 0 bases from V and 6 bases from J; bases unmatched to any gene: 3. Per the germline V gene, CDR1 is SGDLS and CDR2 is YYNGEE. CDR3 length: 14 residues. CDR3 sequence reads: CASSVASGSLEQYF. In DNA form, the CDR3 reads TGTGCCAGCAGCGTAGCTAGCGGGAGTCTCGAGCAGTACTTC.

V is TRBV28 and J is TRBJ2-3, with D perhaps matching TRBD2 (5 bases). Trimming took 1 base from V and 0 from J, leaving 17 bases between them. Per germline, CDR1 MDHEN and CDR2 SYDVKM. This CDR3 contains 18 residues. DNA for the CDR3: TGTGCCAGCAGTTTATTTGGAGGTGGCGTACCTAGCACAGATACGCAGTATTTT. This translates into CASSLFGGGVPSTDTQYF. The full variable domain, with the rest looked up from reference TRBV28 and TRBJ2-3, is DVKVTQSSRYLVKRTGEKVFLECVQDMDHENMFWYRQDPGLGLRLIYFSYDVKMKEKGDIPEGYSVSREKKERFSLILESASTNQTSMYLCASSLFGGGVPSTDTQYFGPGTRLTVL.

Worth noting for this clone: Other DNA sequences within the sample encode an identical CDR3. V and J are TRBV28 and TRBJ2-2, with unresolved D. The CDR3 extends over 13 amino acids. Germline V gene sequence: CDR1 MDHEN, CDR2 SYDVKM. Trimming shortened V by 5 bases and J by 0 bases, and 4 bases separated the two germline ends. The CDR3 nucleotides are TGTGCCAGCAGTCTAACGAACACCGGGGAGCTGTTTTTT. Protein: CASSLTNTGELFF. The complete variable domain, with remaining parts taken from reference TRBV28 and TRBJ2-2, reads DVKVTQSSRYLVKRTGEKVFLECVQDMDHENMFWYRQDPGLGLRLIYFSYDVKMKEKGDIPEGYSVSREKKERFSLILESASTNQTSMYLCASSLTNTGELFFGEGSRLTVL.

The chain's CDR3 is CASSLEVAGGWNEQFF. Written as DNA, the CDR3 is TGCGCCAGCAGCTTGGAGGTTGCGGGAGGGTGGAATGAGCAGTTCTTC. The rearrangement uses TRBV5-1 and TRBJ2-1; 9 bases match TRBD2. This CDR3 spans 16 amino acids. Germline trimming cut 0 bases from V and 7 bases from J; bases unmatched to any gene: 8. Germline V CDR1 and CDR2: SGHRS, YFSETQ.

The rearrangement links TRBV7-8 to TRBJ2-2; either TRBD1 or TRBD2 may fit D (5 bases each). This CDR3 contains 17 residues. From germline, CDR1 is SGHVS and CDR2 FQNEAQ. V lost 4 bases, J lost 1 base, and 16 bases lay in between. The CDR3 sequence is CASSYNRGQGNTGELFF. The CDR3 coding sequence is TGTGCCAGCAGCTATAACCGGGGCCAGGGGAACACCGGGGAGCTGTTTTTT.

The chain combines TRBV14 with TRBJ1-2, with TRBD1 matching 10 bases. The CDR3 length is 17 residues. V gave up 0 bases and J gave up 9 bases; unmatched junction bases: 13. Germline V gene data show CDR1 as SGHDN and CDR2 as FVKESK. The CDR3 sequence: CASSQDPRGQGYLSYTF. In nucleotides, the CDR3 is TGTGCCAGCAGCCAAGATCCCCGGGGACAGGGGTACCTTAGCTACACCTTC.

The chain carries TRBV6-5 and TRBJ1-3; perhaps TRBD1 as D (5 bases). CDR1 is MNHEY and CDR2 is SVGAGI in the germline V gene. The CDR3 is 15 amino acids. Trimming removed 5 bases at V and 0 bases at J, with 11 bases between. CDR3 sequence (DNA): TGTGCCAGCAGTCAGGGATTCCCCTCTGGAAACACCATATATTTT. Amino acids: CASSQGFPSGNTIYF.

The V gene is TRBV19, the J gene TRBJ2-3; D may correspond to TRBD1 or TRBD2 (5 bases each). V lost 6 bases and J 2 bases, leaving 12 bases between the germline ends. CDR1 is LNHDA and CDR2 is SQIVND in the germline V gene (reference sequence). This CDR3 contains 14 residues. The CDR3 DNA reads as TGTGCCAGTAGGGGGACGGCCTCCACAGATACGCAGTATTTT. It yields the protein CASRGTASTDTQYF.

The rearrangement uses TRBV18 and TRBJ1-2; D remains ambiguous. CDR1 and CDR2 (germline): KGHSH, LQKENI. CDR3 length equals 14 residues. V lost 1 base and J 2 bases, leaving 8 bases between the germline ends. CDR3: CASSPQSLNYGYTF. The CDR3 DNA is TGTGCCAGCTCACCACAGTCACTAAACTATGGCTACACCTTC.

This sequence joins TRBV30 and TRBJ1-3; D gene uncertain. The CDR3 covers 14 residues. CDR1 is GTSNPN, CDR2 SVGIG, per germline (reference sequence). Trimming stripped 1 base from V and 0 bases from J, with 7 bases between. CDR3 sequence reads: CAWSADRSGNTIYF. The CDR3 DNA reads as TGTGCCTGGAGTGCGGACCGCTCTGGAAACACCATATATTTT.

This rearrangement joins TRBV7-8 to TRBJ2-3, with TRBD2 as a possible D gene (6 bases). The germline V gene has CDR1 SGHVS and CDR2 FQNEAQ. Trimming left V 1 base short and J 1 base short, with 21 bases between. This CDR3 has 19 residues. This chain's CDR3 is CASSLDPPPTEGGTDTQYF. Here the CDR3 DNA reads TGTGCCAGCAGCTTAGATCCCCCCCCTACGGAGGGAGGCACAGATACGCAGTATTTT.